This TCR beta chain stems from a study of regulatory T cells in long-lasting Graves disease. Time point here: newly diagnosed GD, antithyroid drugs for less than 3 months. Scientists built the TCR library using RNA that was extracted from PBMCs. The CDR3 is 14 residues long. In germline, CDR1 is KGHDR, CDR2 SFDVKD. V gave up 3 bases and J gave up 7 bases, with 12 bases separating them. The authors built TCR beta libraries using iRepertoire HTBI primers and Arm-PCR of CDR3 regions. One entry per CDR3 protein results from TCRdb running MiXCR on the multiplex PCR reads. The data show 450,000 to 650,000 distinct CDR3 sequences, 15% to 20% seen once. These data also featured in a second study, about T cells in Graves' hyperthyroidism and ophthalmopathy.

This receptor was taken from a woman aged 40-60 years with Graves disease. The rearrangement uses TRBV24-1 and TRBJ2-1; D is unclear. The material sequenced was peripheral blood mononuclear cells (PBMCs), taken at new diagnosis, from a patient treated with antithyroid drugs. The CDR3 protein is CATSDPGRENEQFF. The CDR3 bases are TGTGCCACCAGTGATCCCGGAAGGGAAAATGAGCAGTTCTTC.